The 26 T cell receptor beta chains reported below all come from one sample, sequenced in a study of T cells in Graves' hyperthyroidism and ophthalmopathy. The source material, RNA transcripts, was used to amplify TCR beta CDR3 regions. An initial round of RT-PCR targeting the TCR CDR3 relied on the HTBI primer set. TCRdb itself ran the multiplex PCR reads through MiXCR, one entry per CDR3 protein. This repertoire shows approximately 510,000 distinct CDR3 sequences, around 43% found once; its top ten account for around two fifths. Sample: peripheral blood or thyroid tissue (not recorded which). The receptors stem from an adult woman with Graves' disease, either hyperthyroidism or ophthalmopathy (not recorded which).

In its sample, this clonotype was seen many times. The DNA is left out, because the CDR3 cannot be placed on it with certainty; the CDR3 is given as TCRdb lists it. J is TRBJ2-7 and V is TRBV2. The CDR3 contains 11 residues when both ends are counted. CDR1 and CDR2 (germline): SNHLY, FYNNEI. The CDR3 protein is CASSTSVEQYF.

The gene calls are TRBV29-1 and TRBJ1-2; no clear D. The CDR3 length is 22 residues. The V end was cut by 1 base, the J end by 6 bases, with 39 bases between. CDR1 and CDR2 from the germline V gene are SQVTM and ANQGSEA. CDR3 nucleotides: TGCAGCGTTGAAGGGGGAGTTCCTGCCACCAGCAGAGCGGGCAGGAACTTTAATGGCTACACCTTC. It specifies CSVEGGVPATSRAGRNFNGYTF. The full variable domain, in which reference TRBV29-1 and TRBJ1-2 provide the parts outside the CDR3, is SAVISQKPSRDICQRGTSLTIQCQVDSQVTMMFWYRQQPGQSLTLIATANQGSEATYESGFVIDKFPISRPNLTFSTLTVSNMSPEDSSIYLCSVEGGVPATSRAGRNFNGYTFGSGTRLTVV.

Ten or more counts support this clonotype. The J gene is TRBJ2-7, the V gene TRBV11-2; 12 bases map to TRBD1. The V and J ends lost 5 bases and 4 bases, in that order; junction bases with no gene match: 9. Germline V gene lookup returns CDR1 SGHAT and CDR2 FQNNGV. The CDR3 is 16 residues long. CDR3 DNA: TGTGCCAGCAGCCCCGTAGGGGGACAGGGGGCTTACGAGCAGTACTTC. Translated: CASSPVGGQGAYEQYF.

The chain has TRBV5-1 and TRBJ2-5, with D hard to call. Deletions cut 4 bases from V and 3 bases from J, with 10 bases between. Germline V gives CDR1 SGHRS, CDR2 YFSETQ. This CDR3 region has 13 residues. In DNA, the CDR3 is TGCGCCAGCAGCAGAACACGGGAAGAGACCCAGTACTTC. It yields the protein CASSRTREETQYF. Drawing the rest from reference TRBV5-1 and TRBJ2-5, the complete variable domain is KAGVTQTPRYLIKTRGQQVTLSCSPISGHRSVSWYQQTPGQGLQFLFEYFSETQRNKGNFPGRFSGRQFSNSRSEMNVSTLELGDSALYLCASSRTREETQYFGPGTRLLVL.

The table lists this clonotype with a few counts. This CDR3 is CASRIGTSVLGSPLHF. CDR3 nucleotide sequence: TGTGCCAGTAGGATCGGTACTTCGGTCTTGGGGTCACCCCTCCACTTT. V is TRBV19 and J is TRBJ1-6; D is uncertain. Trimming removed 6 bases at V and 10 bases at J, with 22 bases between. CDR1 and CDR2 (germline): LNHDA, SQIVND (reference sequence). The CDR3 has 16 amino acids.

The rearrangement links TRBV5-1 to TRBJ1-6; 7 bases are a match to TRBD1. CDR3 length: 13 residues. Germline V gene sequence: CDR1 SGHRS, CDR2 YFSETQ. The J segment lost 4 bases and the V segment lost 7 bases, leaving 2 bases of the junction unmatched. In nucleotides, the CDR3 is TGCGCCAGCGGACAGGATTATAATTCACCCCTCCACTTT. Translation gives CASGQDYNSPLHF.

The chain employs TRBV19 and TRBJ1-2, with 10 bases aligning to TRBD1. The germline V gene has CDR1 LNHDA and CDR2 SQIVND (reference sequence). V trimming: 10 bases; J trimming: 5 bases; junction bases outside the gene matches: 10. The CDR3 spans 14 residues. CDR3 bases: TGTGCCACCCGAACCGGGACAGGGGCATATGGCTACACCTTC. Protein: CATRTGTGAYGYTF.

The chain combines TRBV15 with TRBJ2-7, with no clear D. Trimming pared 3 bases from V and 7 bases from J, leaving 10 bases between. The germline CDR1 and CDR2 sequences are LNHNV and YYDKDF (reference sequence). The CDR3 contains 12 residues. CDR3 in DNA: TGTGCCACCAGCAGGGCCATAGGGGAGCAGTACTTC. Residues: CATSRAIGEQYF.

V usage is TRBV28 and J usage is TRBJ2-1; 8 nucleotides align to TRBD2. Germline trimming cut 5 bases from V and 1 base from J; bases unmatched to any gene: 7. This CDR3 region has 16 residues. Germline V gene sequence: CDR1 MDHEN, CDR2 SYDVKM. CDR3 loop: CASSNSGTRSYNEQFF. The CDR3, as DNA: TGTGCCAGCAGTAACTCCGGGACTAGGTCCTACAATGAGCAGTTCTTC.

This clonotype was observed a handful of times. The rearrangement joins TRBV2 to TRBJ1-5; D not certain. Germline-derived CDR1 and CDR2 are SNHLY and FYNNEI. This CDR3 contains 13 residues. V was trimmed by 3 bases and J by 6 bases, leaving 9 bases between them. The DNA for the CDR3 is TGTGCCAGCAGTGATGAATTGGTTCAGCCCCAGCATTTT. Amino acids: CASSDELVQPQHF.

The CDR3 nucleotides are TGTGCCAGCAGCCCCGAGGTGGTGATCGGAAAACTGTTTTTT. Translating gives CASSPEVVIGKLFF. V and J are TRBV7-9 and TRBJ1-4; D call uncertain. The CDR3 runs to 14 residues. The V and J ends lost 5 bases and 10 bases respectively, with 17 bases between them. The germline CDR1 and CDR2 sequences are SEHNR and FQNEAQ (reference sequence).

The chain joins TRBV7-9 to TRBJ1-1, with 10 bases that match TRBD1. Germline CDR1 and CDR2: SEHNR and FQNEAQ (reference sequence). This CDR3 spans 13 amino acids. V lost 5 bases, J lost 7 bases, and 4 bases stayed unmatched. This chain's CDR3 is CASSRQGAGEAFF. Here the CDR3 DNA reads TGTGCCAGCAGCCGACAGGGGGCTGGTGAAGCTTTCTTT.

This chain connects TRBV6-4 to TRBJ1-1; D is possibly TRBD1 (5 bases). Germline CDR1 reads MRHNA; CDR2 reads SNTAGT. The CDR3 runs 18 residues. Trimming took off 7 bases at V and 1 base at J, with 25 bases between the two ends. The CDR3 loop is CASTGPGKTSRENTEAFF. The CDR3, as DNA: TGTGCCAGCACGGGTCCGGGAAAAACTAGCAGGGAGAACACTGAAGCTTTCTTT.

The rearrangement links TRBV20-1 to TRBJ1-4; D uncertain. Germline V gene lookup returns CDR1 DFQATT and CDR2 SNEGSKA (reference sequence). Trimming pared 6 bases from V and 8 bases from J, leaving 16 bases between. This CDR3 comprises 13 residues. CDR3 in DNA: TGCAGTGCCCGTACGGGAGCCCAGGAAAAACTGTTTTTT. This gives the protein CSARTGAQEKLFF.

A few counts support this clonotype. CDR3 nucleotides: TGTGCTAGTCAGGGGGCCGGGGAGCTGTTTTTT. Translated, it gives CASQGAGELFF. This chain links TRBV7-7 with TRBJ2-2, with 7 bases fitting TRBD1. This CDR3 is 11 amino acids long. CDR1 SSHAT and CDR2 FNYEAQ come from the germline V gene (reference sequence).

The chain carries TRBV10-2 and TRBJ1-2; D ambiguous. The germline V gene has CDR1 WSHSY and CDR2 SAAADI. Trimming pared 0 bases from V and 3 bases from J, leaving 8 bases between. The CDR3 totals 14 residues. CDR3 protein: CASSESRGDYGYTF. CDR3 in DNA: TGCGCCAGCAGTGAGTCGCGGGGAGACTATGGCTACACCTTC.

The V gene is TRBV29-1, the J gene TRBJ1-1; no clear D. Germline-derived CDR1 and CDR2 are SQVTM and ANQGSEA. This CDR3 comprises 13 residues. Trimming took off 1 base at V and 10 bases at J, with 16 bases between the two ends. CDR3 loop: CSVEGGELAGAFF. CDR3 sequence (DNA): TGCAGCGTTGAAGGGGGTGAGTTGGCGGGAGCTTTCTTT.

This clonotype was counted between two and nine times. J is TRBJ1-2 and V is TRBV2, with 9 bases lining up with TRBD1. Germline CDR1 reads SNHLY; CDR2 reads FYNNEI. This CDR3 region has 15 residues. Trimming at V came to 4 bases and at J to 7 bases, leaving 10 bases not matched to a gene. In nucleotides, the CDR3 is TGTGCCAGCAGTGCAGACCGGGACAGGGTCCGTGGCTACACCTTC. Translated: CASSADRDRVRGYTF.

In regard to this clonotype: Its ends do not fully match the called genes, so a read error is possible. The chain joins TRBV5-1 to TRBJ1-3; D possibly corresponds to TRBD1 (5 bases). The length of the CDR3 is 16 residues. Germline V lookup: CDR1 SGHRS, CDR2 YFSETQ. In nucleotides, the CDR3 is TGTGCCAGCAGCTTAGACAGTTCCGTCTCTGGAAACACCATATATTTT. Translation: CASSLDSSVSGNTIYF.

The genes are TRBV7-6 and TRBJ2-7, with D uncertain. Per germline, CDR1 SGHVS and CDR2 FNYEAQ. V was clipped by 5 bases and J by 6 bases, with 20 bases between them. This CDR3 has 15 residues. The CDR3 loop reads CASSPGSYQLSEQYF. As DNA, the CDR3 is TGTGCCAGCAGCCCCGGTTCGTACCAACTAAGCGAGCAGTACTTC.

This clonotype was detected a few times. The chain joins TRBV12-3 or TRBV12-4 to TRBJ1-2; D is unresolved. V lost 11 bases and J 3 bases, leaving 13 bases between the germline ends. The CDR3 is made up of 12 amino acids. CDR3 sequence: CAVTPLDYGYTF. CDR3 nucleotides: TGTGCCGTTACGCCGCTGGACTATGGCTACACCTTC.

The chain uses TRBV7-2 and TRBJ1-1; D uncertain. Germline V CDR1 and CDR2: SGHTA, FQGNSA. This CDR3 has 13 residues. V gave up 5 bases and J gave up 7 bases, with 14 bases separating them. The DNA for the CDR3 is TGTGCCAGCAGCCCGGACTCGGGTCTTGAAGCTTTCTTT. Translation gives CASSPDSGLEAFF.

The CDR3 sequence: CASTNYRGSEAFF. The DNA for the CDR3 is TGTGCCAGTACAAACTATCGCGGGTCTGAAGCTTTCTTT. The V and J genes are TRBV19 and TRBJ1-1; D uncertain. The ends were cut back, 7 bases at V and 6 bases at J, with 15 bases in the middle. This CDR3 has 13 residues. Germline V gene data show CDR1 as LNHDA and CDR2 as SQIVND (reference sequence).

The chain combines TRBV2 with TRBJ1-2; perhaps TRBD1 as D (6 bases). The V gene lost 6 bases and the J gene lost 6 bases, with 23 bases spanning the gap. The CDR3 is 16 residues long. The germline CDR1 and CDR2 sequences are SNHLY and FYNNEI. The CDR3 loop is CASSLGLGGAFNGYTF. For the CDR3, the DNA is TGTGCCAGCAGCTTAGGGCTCGGGGGCGCATTTAATGGCTACACCTTC.

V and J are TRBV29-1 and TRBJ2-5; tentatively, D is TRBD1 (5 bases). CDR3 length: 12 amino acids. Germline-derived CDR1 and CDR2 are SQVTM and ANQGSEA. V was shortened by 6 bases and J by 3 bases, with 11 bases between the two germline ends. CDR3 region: CSVLGAKETQYF. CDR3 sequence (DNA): TGCAGCGTGTTAGGGGCCAAAGAGACCCAGTACTTC.

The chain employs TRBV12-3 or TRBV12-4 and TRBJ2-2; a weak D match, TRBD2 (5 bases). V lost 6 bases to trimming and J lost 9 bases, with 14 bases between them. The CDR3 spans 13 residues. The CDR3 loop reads CASSQPAGRELFF. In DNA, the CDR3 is TGTGCCAGCAGCCAGCCTGCGGGCCGGGAGCTGTTTTTT.